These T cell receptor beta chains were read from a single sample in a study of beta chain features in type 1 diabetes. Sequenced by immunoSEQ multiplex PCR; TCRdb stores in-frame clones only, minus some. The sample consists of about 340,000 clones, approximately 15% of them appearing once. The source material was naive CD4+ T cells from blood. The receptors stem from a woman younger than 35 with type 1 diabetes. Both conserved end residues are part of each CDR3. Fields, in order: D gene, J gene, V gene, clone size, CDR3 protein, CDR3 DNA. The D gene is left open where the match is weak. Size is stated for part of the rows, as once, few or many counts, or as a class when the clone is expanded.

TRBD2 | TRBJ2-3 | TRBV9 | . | CASSVGSGRTTDTQYF | TGTGCCAGCAGCGTGGGTAGCGGGAGGACCACAGATACGCAGTATTTT
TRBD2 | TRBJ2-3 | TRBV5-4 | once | CASRTSGSDTQYF | TGTGCCAGCCGGACTAGCGGGAGCGATACGCAGTATTTT
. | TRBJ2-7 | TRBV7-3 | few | CASSLKSARGSYEQYF | TGTGCCAGCAGCTTAAAATCCGCCAGGGGCTCCTACGAGCAGTACTTC
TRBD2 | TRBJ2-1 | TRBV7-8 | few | CASSFQAGVGEQFF | TGTGCCAGCAGCTTTCAAGCGGGAGTCGGTGAGCAGTTCTTC
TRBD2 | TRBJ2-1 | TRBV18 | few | CASSTLAGYNEQFF | TGTGCCAGCTCAACACTAGCGGGGTACAATGAGCAGTTCTTC
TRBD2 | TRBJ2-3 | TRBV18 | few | CASSPNSGGSTDTQYF | TGTGCCAGCTCACCTAACAGCGGGGGCAGCACAGATACGCAGTATTTT
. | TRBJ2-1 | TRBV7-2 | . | CASSFYDEQFF | TGTGCCAGCAGCTTCTACGATGAGCAGTTCTTC
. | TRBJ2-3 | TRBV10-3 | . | CAISELIGATDTQYF | TGTGCCATCAGTGAGTTGATTGGGGCGACAGATACGCAGTATTTT
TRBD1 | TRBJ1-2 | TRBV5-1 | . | CASSLGQGESGYTF | TGCGCCAGCAGCTTGGGACAGGGTGAAAGTGGCTACACCTTC
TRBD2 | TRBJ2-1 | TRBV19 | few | CASRQAGGTYNEQFF | TGTGCCAGTAGGCAAGCGGGAGGGACCTACAATGAGCAGTTCTTC
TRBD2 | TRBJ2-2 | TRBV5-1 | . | CASSWGLAGAGELFF | TGCGCCAGCAGCTGGGGACTAGCCGGGGCCGGGGAGCTGTTTTTT
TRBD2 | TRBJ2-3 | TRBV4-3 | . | CASSQDVGRASTDTQYF | TGCGCCAGCAGCCAAGATGTCGGGAGGGCTAGCACAGATACGCAGTATTTT
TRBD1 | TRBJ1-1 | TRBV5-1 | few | CASSIAGGLTEAFF | TGCGCCAGCAGCATCGCAGGGGGCCTAACTGAAGCTTTCTTT
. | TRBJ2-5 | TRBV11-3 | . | CASSLIRETQYF | TGTGCCAGCAGCTTAATACGGGAGACCCAGTACTTC
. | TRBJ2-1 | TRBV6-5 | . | CASPPQGSSYNEQFF | TGTGCCAGCCCTCCTCAGGGGAGCTCCTACAATGAGCAGTTCTTC
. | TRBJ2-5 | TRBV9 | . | CASSVAGSVRGETQYF | TGTGCCAGCAGCGTAGCGGGTAGCGTCCGAGGGGAGACCCAGTACTTC
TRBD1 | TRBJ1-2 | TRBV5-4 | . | CASNLGQGGYGYTF | TGTGCCAGCAACCTTGGACAGGGCGGGTATGGCTACACCTTC
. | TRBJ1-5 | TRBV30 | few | CAWSVEGDQPQHF | TGTGCCTGGAGTGTAGAGGGTGATCAGCCCCAGCATTTT
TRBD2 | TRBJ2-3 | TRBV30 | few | CASGRLDTQYF | TGTGCCAGCGGGAGACTCGATACGCAGTATTTT
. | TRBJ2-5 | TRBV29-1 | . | CSVDEFGSRETQYF | TGCAGCGTTGATGAGTTCGGGTCTCGGGAGACCCAGTACTTC
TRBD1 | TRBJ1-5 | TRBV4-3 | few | CASSQGQGGQPQHF | TGCGCCAGCAGCCAAGGGCAGGGGGGTCAGCCCCAGCATTTT
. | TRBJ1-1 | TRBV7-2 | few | CASSLFRESEAFF | TGTGCCAGCAGCTTATTTAGGGAGAGTGAAGCTTTCTTT